The present T cell receptor beta chain was sequenced within a study of cytomegalovirus exposure and HLA in healthy donors. PCR employed 60 Vbeta and 13 Jbeta primers. Original analysis: Among the unique TCR beta chains that a later analysis counted, some 73 million in all, about 11 million were shared. Only in-frame clones appear in the TCRdb table, and some are missing; sequencing was by immunoSEQ multiplex PCR. V and J calls and clone size are those listed in that table; D and trimming were worked out from the DNA. This table has 99,000 or so clones, approximately 80% appearing once. The germline gives CDR1 MNHEY, CDR2 SVGAGI. The CDR3 covers 14 residues. The V and J ends lost 2 bases and 1 base respectively, with 5 bases between them.

The source is a woman aged 18 to 35 in good health and CMV-seropositive. Sequenced: PBMCs. The chain is built from TRBV6-5 and TRBJ1-4; D remains unclear. CDR3 residues: CASSYRVTNEKLFF. The CDR3 DNA reads as TGTGCCAGCAGTTACAGAGTAACTAATGAAAAACTGTTTTTT.